This T cell receptor beta chain stems from a study of T cell responses to AZD1222 COVID-19 vaccine. Measured with immunoSEQ multiplex PCR; TCRdb has only the in-frame clones, and not every one. The sample lists fewer than 150,000 clones; around 90% were seen once. The CDR3 spans 13 residues. With 2 bases removed from V and 7 bases from J, the gap between germline ends came to 12 bases. The germline gives CDR1 SGHRS, CDR2 YFSETQ. The gene calls are TRBV5-1 and TRBJ1-2; no clear D gene. The material was peripheral blood, obtained 28 days after the second AZD1222 dose. The receptor was isolated from an adult who received the AZD1222 COVID-19 vaccine. Here the CDR3 reads CASSLVGSGGYTF. For the CDR3, the DNA is TGCGCCAGCAGCTTAGTGGGCAGCGGTGGCTACACCTTC.